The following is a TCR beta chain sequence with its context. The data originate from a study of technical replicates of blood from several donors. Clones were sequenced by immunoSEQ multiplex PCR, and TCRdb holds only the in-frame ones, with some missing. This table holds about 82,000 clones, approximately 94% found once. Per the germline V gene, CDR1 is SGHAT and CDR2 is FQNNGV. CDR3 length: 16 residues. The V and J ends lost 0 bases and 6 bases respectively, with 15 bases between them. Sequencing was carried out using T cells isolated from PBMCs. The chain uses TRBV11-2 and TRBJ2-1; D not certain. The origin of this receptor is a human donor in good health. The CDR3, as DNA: TGTGCCAGCAGCTTAGATTCCCCTAGAATATCCAATGAGCAGTTCTTC. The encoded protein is CASSLDSPRISNEQFF.